The 9 T cell receptor beta chains reported below all come from one sample, sequenced in a study of blood T cell repertoires in COVID-19. Clones were read by immunoSEQ multiplex PCR, and TCRdb kept only the in-frame ones, dropping some. The table lists fewer than 450,000 clones, over 75% of them singletons. The sequencing sample was made of PBMCs or T cells enriched from blood (not recorded which). These receptors were obtained from a woman aged 25 to 45 who had recovered from COVID-19.

This sequence joins TRBV9 and TRBJ2-2; D remains unclear. Trimming shortened V by 0 bases and J by 7 bases, and 10 bases separated the two germline ends. The CDR3 sequence is 14 residues long. CDR1 and CDR2 from the germline V gene are SGDLS and YYNGEE. This CDR3 is CASSVVAGDGELFF. As DNA, the CDR3 is TGTGCCAGCAGCGTAGTGGCAGGTGACGGGGAGCTGTTTTTT.

This clone was counted a single time. The chain uses TRBV15 and TRBJ1-2; TRBD1 is a possible D gene (6 bases). There are 15 residues in the CDR3. Deletions cut 2 bases from V and 4 bases from J, with 14 bases between. CDR1 and CDR2 (germline): LNHNV, YYDKDF (reference sequence). Here the CDR3 reads CATSRRPGQSYGYTF. The CDR3 DNA reads as TGTGCCACCAGCAGACGACCGGGACAAAGCTATGGCTACACCTTC.

The table lists this clone with a count of one. The V gene is TRBV9, the J gene TRBJ1-1, with 7 bases that match TRBD1. V dropped 4 bases and J dropped 5; count of bases not matched to a gene: 11. This CDR3 comprises 15 residues. Per germline, CDR1 SGDLS and CDR2 YYNGEE. CDR3 in DNA: TGTGCCAGCAGCAACCGACAGGGCGGTTGGACTGAAGCTTTCTTT. Its translation is CASSNRQGGWTEAFF.

This rearrangement joins TRBV5-3 to TRBJ2-3; 10 nucleotides agree with TRBD2. TRBV5-3 is treated as an ORF (open reading frame) with a function not yet certain. J was trimmed by 3 bases and V by 5 bases; bases with no gene match: 21. The CDR3 covers 20 residues. The CDR3 region is CARSRFGLAGAPRSTDTQYF. In DNA form, the CDR3 reads TGTGCCAGAAGTCGATTCGGGCTAGCGGGGGCCCCTCGGTCGACAGATACGCAGTATTTT.

The chain couples TRBV27 to TRBJ2-3; 9 nucleotides match TRBD2. Germline V CDR1 and CDR2: MNHEY, SMNVEV (reference sequence). The V and J ends lost 2 bases and 5 bases, in that order; junction bases with no gene match: 5. CDR3 length: 15 residues. The CDR3 sequence: CASSLGRGGLDTQYF. The DNA of the CDR3 is TGTGCCAGCAGTTTAGGGCGGGGGGGCCTAGATACGCAGTATTTT.

The chain couples TRBV7-2 to TRBJ1-4, with a possible D match to TRBD1 (6 bases). CDR3 size: 15 residues. Germline V gives CDR1 SGHTA, CDR2 FQGNSA. The ends were cut back, 2 bases at V and 4 bases at J, with 11 bases in the middle. The CDR3 bases are TGTGCCAGCAGCTTACAGGGGCAGGTTAATGAAAAACTGTTTTTT. Residues: CASSLQGQVNEKLFF.

The genes are TRBV7-9 and TRBJ1-4, with D hard to call. This CDR3 comprises 14 residues. Germline V gene sequence: CDR1 SEHNR, CDR2 FQNEAQ (reference sequence). V was shortened by 2 bases and J by 4 bases, with 8 bases between the two germline ends. DNA for the CDR3: TGTGCCAGCAGCTTAAGCCTCATTAATGAAAAACTGTTTTTT. Translated: CASSLSLINEKLFF.

The gene calls are TRBV12-5 and TRBJ2-7; tentatively, D is TRBD1 (6 bases). CDR3 length equals 16 residues. CDR1 and CDR2 from the germline V gene are LGHNT and FRNRAP. The V gene lost 5 bases and the J gene lost 5 bases, with 22 bases spanning the gap. The DNA of the CDR3 is TGTGCTAGTGGTCCCCCGAGGGGGAACTTTAGGCACGAGCAGTACTTC. Translated, it gives CASGPPRGNFRHEQYF.

CDR3 loop: CASSAHTGTGLSYTF. DNA of the CDR3: TGTGCCAGCAGCGCCCACACCGGGACAGGGTTGAGCTACACCTTC. V is TRBV9 and J is TRBJ1-2; 9 bases fit TRBD1. The CDR3 totals 15 residues. Trimming at V came to 3 bases and at J to 9 bases, leaving 12 bases not matched to a gene. Germline assignment: CDR1 SGDLS and CDR2 YYNGEE.